Sequencing of this T cell receptor beta chain was carried out in a study of T cell responses to AZD1222 COVID-19 vaccine. Analysis merged second doses at about 4 or about 12 weeks. CDR3 length: 12 residues. V lost 5 bases, J lost 8 bases, and 5 bases stayed unmatched. The method was immunoSEQ multiplex PCR; TCRdb's version includes in-frame clones alone and lacks a portion of them. This repertoire shows 150,000 to 200,000 clones, 90% to 95% found once; its top ten account for roughly 1.4%. Whole-study findings and limits: Reportedly, nearly half of unique spike TCRs recognized epitopes outside B.1.351/B.1.1.7 mutations. The span of vaccine-associated CD4 TCRs extended across spike, with dominance at 160-218 and 743-854.

Details on this clone: The antigen is undetermined.

The sequence was collected from an adult who received the AZD1222 COVID-19 vaccine. This chain uses TRBV12-3 or TRBV12-4 with TRBJ1-2, with 7 bases matching TRBD1. Source: peripheral blood, taken 28 days after the second AZD1222 dose. The CDR3 sequence is CASSIQGHGYTF. In DNA, the CDR3 is TGTGCCAGCAGTATACAGGGGCACGGCTACACCTTC.